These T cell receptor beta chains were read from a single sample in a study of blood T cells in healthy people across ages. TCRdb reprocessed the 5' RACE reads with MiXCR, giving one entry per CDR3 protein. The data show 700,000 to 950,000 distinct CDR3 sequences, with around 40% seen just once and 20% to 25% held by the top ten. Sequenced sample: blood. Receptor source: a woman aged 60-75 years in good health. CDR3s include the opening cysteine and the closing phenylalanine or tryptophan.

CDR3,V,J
CSVEDLGDEQYF,TRBV29-1,TRBJ2-7
CASSLMGSGGGPNEQYF,TRBV7-3,TRBJ2-5
CASSQTSGNYNEQYF,TRBV27,TRBJ2-5
CASSSQGQGANVLTF,TRBV12-3/TRBV12-4,TRBJ2-6
CASSFGDGSTDTQYF,TRBV5-4,TRBJ2-3
CSVSGVQYF,TRBV29-1,TRBJ2-5
CASNTGAERQETQYF,TRBV25-1,TRBJ2-5
CASSSLDNEQFF,TRBV12-3/TRBV12-4,TRBJ2-1
CASSSGLASGSREQYF,TRBV7-3,TRBJ2-5
CASGLGNRDRSTDTQYF,TRBV12-5,TRBJ2-3
CASSSPEGGQEKLFF,TRBV7-8,TRBJ1-4
CAIGAGPVGTDTQYF,TRBV10-3,TRBJ2-3
CASSLEETGRDGYTF,TRBV7-9,TRBJ1-2
CASSEGLAGGRDEQFF,TRBV7-3,TRBJ2-1
CASSLGADNEQFF,TRBV3-1,TRBJ2-1
CASSTTGVGTNSPLHF,TRBV5-1,TRBJ1-6
CASSRDLPNGELFF,TRBV7-2,TRBJ2-2